This TCR beta chain was observed in a study of beta chain features in type 1 diabetes (dated by TCRdb to 2016 to 2019). Regarding the complete study: Mean age, gender distribution, total cell number and subset yield did not differ between patients and healthy donors. A total of around 100 million sorted cells were examined across all samples, and RNA yield correlated strongly with the number of cells per subset. Whereas all 30 or so donors provided naive and central memory subsets, regulatory and stem cell-like memory subsets were isolated from just 8 patients and roughly eight healthy donors. The study compared the TCRB repertoires of sorted circulating CD4+ T cell subsets in recently diagnosed type 1 diabetes patients with those in matched healthy donors. Study-wide conclusions, independent of this receptor: PCR might favor shorter templates, but patient and control samples were amplified and corrected together, so any skew would affect both groups equally. In all four CD4+ subsets, TCRB CDR3 length was moderately but significantly shorter in type 1 diabetes patients. At VDJ recombination sites, patients with type 1 diabetes made fewer insertions and deleted more nucleotides, a pattern implying thymic rearrangement abnormalities. Because the HLA sub-analyses included only small numbers of individuals, any influence of HLA type on TCRB rearrangement was left unresolved. Naive, central memory and regulatory TCRB repertoires appeared more similar among patients than among healthy donors. Because cDNA rather than genomic DNA was sequenced, highly expressing activated cells could have been over-represented, although no difference in activation and CD3 levels was found between groups.

Concerning this clone itself: There is no known antigen for this receptor. Base-call qualities are not available, and no considerably larger clone is one nucleotide away.

Each donor gave one peripheral blood draw, roughly 110 mL on average, collected into heparinised tubes. A BD FACSAria II and a panel including CD45RO, CCR7, CD25, CD127, CD95 and CD27 were used to sort naive, central memory, regulatory and stem cell-like memory CD4+ T cells. A purity above 98% was achieved for all sorted populations. Right away, PBMCs were isolated by Lymphoprep density gradient centrifugation and were stained directly, with no culture step. To minimize batch effects, samples were stained and sorted in pairs, one healthy donor with one patient per experiment. The entire isolated RNA was reverse transcribed using the High Capacity cDNA Reverse Transcription Kit, and thus expressed TCRB transcripts were sequenced. Deep immunoSEQ sequencing was performed on naive, central memory and regulatory T cell samples, with an average of around 3.4 million total reads per sample. After sorted cells were lysed in RLT buffer, RNA was extracted with DNase-treated RNeasy Micro or Mini kits, with the choice depending on cell number. Each cell subset was processed separately to prevent cross-contamination, with patient and healthy donor samples processed together. Using the immunoSEQ multiplex PCR, TCRB sequences were amplified from cDNA into 87-bp fragments spanning the CDR3 region. Sequencing of the amplicons was done on the Illumina HiSeq platform. Turning to the authors' computational methods: PCR bias was computationally corrected using synthetic template baselines, reads within Hamming distance 2 were collapsed, and singletons that could not be merged were discarded. Reads were aligned against IMGT to assign V, D and J genes, CDR3 length and insertions or deletions at six rearrangement sites. Clonotype counts were normalized to sorted cell number within each subset before computing true diversity and Gini coefficients with the tcR R package. Repertoire sharing was quantified using the overlap coefficient calculated on TCRB nucleotide sequences. As a proxy for the pre-selection repertoire, out-of-frame TCRB sequences from naive cells were analyzed. Drawn from immuneACCESS, this table holds only the in-frame rearrangements with V and J called that TCRdb kept. Clones are partly lost; checked studies trace under half to an unresolved V gene and leave the rest unexplained. That table furnishes V, J and clone size, whereas the DNA furnished D and trimming. The sample yields around 260,000 clones; 20% to 25% were counted once. Jointly, the top ten make up 0.012% of the sample.

For this chain, trimming is 5 bases at the V end and 1 base at the J end, and the number of junction bases without a gene match is 12. Counted from cysteine to phenylalanine, this CDR3 has 18 amino acids. Only the CDR3 region is kept as DNA, spanning 54 bases read in frame from base 1. CDR1 and CDR2, looked up from the germline V gene (reference sequence), are LNHDA and SQIVND. The sequence was obtained from a woman in her thirties with type 1 diabetes. Material for sequencing was naive CD4+ T cells from blood. The cell subset or site label corresponds to: true naive CD4+ T cells. This receptor chain uses TRBV19 and TRBJ1-5, and 9 junction bases match TRBD1. The CDR3 corresponds to CASSPRGTGYQSNQPQHF. In nucleotides, the sequence is TGTGCCAGTAGTCCTCGGGGGACAGGGTATCAGAGCAATCAGCCCCAGCATTTT.